A single T cell receptor (beta chain) is shown here with its context. Different DNA sequences within this sample yield the same CDR3. The sample belongs to a study of blood T cell repertoires in COVID-19. Study-wide background: From the United States, Italy and Spain came samples of acute and convalescent COVID-19. The analysed material was cDNA or gDNA that came from T cells, B-cell-depleted T cells, or PBMCs.

All recovered Cohort 3 donors got two negative PCRs, got clearance, or saw symptom resolution. Per the original methods: Counts of nucleated cells, estimated from reference gene primer amplification, were obtained. The table came from immunoSEQ multiplex PCR; TCRdb's copy has only in-frame clones and leaves some out. V and J calls and clone size follow that table, whereas D and trimming were derived from the DNA. The table has a few hundred thousand clones, approximately 90% seen once; the top ten hold about 10%. Germline lookup yields CDR1 MNHEY and CDR2 SVGAGI. V shed 8 bases and J 3 bases; nucleotides not matched to a gene: 3. The CDR3 is 14 amino acids.

The clonotype was recovered from a woman between 45 and 60 years old who had recovered from COVID-19. Sequencing was performed on PBMCs or T cells enriched from blood (not recorded which). This chain links TRBV6-5 with TRBJ2-3; 12 positions agree with TRBD2. The DNA for the CDR3 is TGTGCCAGCGGGCTAGCGGGGGGGACAGATACGCAGTATTTT. Translating it yields CASGLAGGTDTQYF.